The 10 T cell receptor beta chains presented below share a single source sample, sequenced in a study of immune evolution from preneoplasia to lung adenocarcinoma. Some clones are missing from TCRdb's copy, which holds only in-frame ones; the method was immunoSEQ multiplex PCR. The sample consists of about 5,500 clones, approximately 82% of them appearing once. Sequencing input: FFPE adjacent normal lung tissue. The receptor set was obtained from a person aged 65 to 79 with lung adenocarcinoma.

This chain links TRBV18 with TRBJ1-2; tentative D call: TRBD1 (5 bases). Germline V CDR1 and CDR2: KGHSH, LQKENI. CDR3 length: 16 residues. V lost 3 bases to trimming and J lost 3 bases, with 17 bases between them. The CDR3 coding sequence is TGTGCCAGCTCACCCCCTTCAGGGCGTAGAGACTATGGCTACACCTTC. This translates into CASSPPSGRRDYGYTF.

This chain connects TRBV6-6 to TRBJ1-3, with D hard to call. Trimming took off 6 bases at V and 5 bases at J, with 8 bases between the two ends. Per the germline V gene, CDR1 is MNHNY and CDR2 is SVGAGI (reference sequence). The CDR3 has 12 residues. The CDR3 DNA reads as TGTGCCAGCAGAGACGGGAGAAACACCATATATTTT. Translation: CASRDGRNTIYF.

The chain uses TRBV7-9 and TRBJ2-3, with D perhaps TRBD2 (5 bases). Germline CDR1 reads SEHNR; CDR2 reads FQNEAQ (reference sequence). Trimming stripped 1 base from V and 8 bases from J, with 16 bases between. This CDR3 has 15 amino acids. CDR3 in DNA: TGTGCCAGCAGCTTAGGAGAGGGCCAGGCTTTTACGCAGTATTTT. Translation: CASSLGEGQAFTQYF.

The chain joins TRBV30 to TRBJ1-5; TRBD1 is a possible D gene (6 bases). V lost 2 bases, J lost 7 bases, and 15 bases lay in between. The CDR3 runs to 14 residues. Germline V gene data show CDR1 as GTSNPN and CDR2 as SVGIG (reference sequence). The CDR3 DNA is TGTGCCTGGAGTCGAGGGGGTAAAGACCAGCCCCAGCATTTT. Translation gives CAWSRGGKDQPQHF.

This clone was found a few times. The chain employs TRBV5-1 and TRBJ1-2; D is ambiguous. Trimming cost V 2 bases and J 2 bases, with 10 bases left between them. The germline V gene has CDR1 SGHRS and CDR2 YFSETQ. The length of the CDR3 is 14 residues. CDR3 sequence reads: CASSFVGQNYGYTF. The CDR3, as DNA: TGCGCCAGCAGCTTTGTGGGTCAGAACTATGGCTACACCTTC.

J is TRBJ2-2 and V is TRBV7-2, with TRBD2 matching 7 bases. The ends lost 0 bases at V and 6 bases at J; junction bases unmatched: 4. The germline gives CDR1 SGHTA, CDR2 FQGNSA. This CDR3 contains 15 residues. The CDR3 DNA reads as TGTGCCAGCAGCTTAGCGCTTGGGGGGGCCGGGGAGCTGTTTTTT. This codes for CASSLALGGAGELFF. Full variable domain (remainder filled in from reference TRBV7-2 and TRBJ2-2): GAGVSQSPSNKVTEKGKDVELRCDPISGHTALYWYRQSLGQGLEFLIYFQGNSAPDKSGLPSDRFSAERTGGSVSTLTIQRTQQEDSAVYLCASSLALGGAGELFFGEGSRLTVL.

The rearrangement joins TRBV19 to TRBJ2-1; 12 nucleotides line up with TRBD1. The CDR3 length is 14 residues. The V gene end was trimmed by 10 bases and the J gene end by 8 bases; junction bases not matched to a gene: 9. The germline CDR1 and CDR2 sequences are LNHDA and SQIVND (reference sequence). The CDR3 loop reads CATNGGTGGYEQFF. In nucleotides, the CDR3 is TGTGCCACGAATGGGGGGACAGGGGGCTATGAGCAGTTCTTC.

V usage is TRBV30 and J usage is TRBJ2-7; 8 bases are shared with TRBD2. The CDR3 contains 17 residues. V lost 1 base to trimming and J lost 0 bases; unmatched junction nucleotides: 11. Germline assignment: CDR1 GTSNPN and CDR2 SVGIG (reference sequence). CDR3 sequence: CAWSAYLRSGTSYEQYF. The CDR3 coding sequence is TGTGCCTGGAGTGCATATCTCCGTAGCGGGACCTCCTACGAGCAGTACTTC.

The chain uses TRBV29-1 and TRBJ2-5; D uncertain. This CDR3 comprises 15 residues. Germline V gene data show CDR1 as SQVTM and CDR2 as ANQGSEA. V was trimmed by 4 bases and J by 2 bases, leaving 17 bases between them. The chain's CDR3 is CSVAGSSSGQETQYF. In DNA, the CDR3 is TGCAGCGTTGCCGGGTCCTCCAGTGGGCAAGAGACCCAGTACTTC.

The sample holds a few counts of this clone. V is TRBV30 and J is TRBJ1-3; D is uncertain. The ends were cut back, 2 bases at V and 8 bases at J, with 16 bases in the middle. From germline, CDR1 is GTSNPN and CDR2 SVGIG (reference sequence). CDR3 length: 14 residues. CDR3 region: CAWSFPVSWDTIYF. The CDR3 coding sequence is TGTGCCTGGAGTTTCCCCGTATCGTGGGACACCATATATTTT.